This record looks at one TCR beta chain sequence and its context. Its target is not known. The data were taken from a study of Ad26.COV2.S vaccination and SARS-CoV-2 variants. Overall study results and limits: It was found that vaccine and placebo recipients had similar non-spike TCR breadth. Following vaccination, spike-specific CD8+ and CD4+ T cell responses reportedly exhibited substantial breadth. The TCR-based breadth and depth measures might underestimate overall T cell responses.

Produced via immunoSEQ multiplex PCR; TCRdb's table is partial and in-frame only. This repertoire shows about 370,000 clones, roughly nine tenths found once; its top ten account for 3% to 3.5%. Described treatment: roughly 18 received Ad26.COV2.S at low or high dose, single or two shots; several received placebo; per-sample allocation not given. Collection of samples fell on day 63 after the first vaccine or placebo injection. The vaccine delivered Wuhan-strain SARS-CoV-2 spike through an Ad26 vector. The sequencing here drew on peripheral blood, taken in a trial of Ad26.COV2.S vaccine versus placebo. The sequence derives from a person aged 18-60 years who received the Ad26.COV2.S COVID-19 vaccine or a placebo.

CDR3 in DNA: TGCGCCAGCAGAGGGGGGGCCGGGGAAAAACTGTTTTTT. It is translated as CASRGGAGEKLFF. V is TRBV5-1 and J is TRBJ1-4; D is possibly TRBD1 (6 bases). This CDR3 contains 13 residues. CDR1 and CDR2 (germline): SGHRS, YFSETQ. V was trimmed by 5 bases and J by 8 bases, leaving 13 bases between them.